The sequence of this TCR beta chain was determined in a study of identical twins. MiXCR, applied by TCRdb to the 5' RACE reads, yields one record per CDR3 protein. The data hold 450,000 or so distinct CDR3 sequences, with 24% observed a single time. Study-wide findings and caveats: The study reached conclusions through statistical analysis that was cross-sectional, not following the same donors.

Germline values: CDR1 PRHDT, CDR2 FYEKMQ (reference sequence). This CDR3 spans 16 amino acids. Trimming stripped 6 bases from V and 7 bases from J, with 19 bases between. About this clonotype itself: What it binds is unknown.

These same records also appear under a second study, on T cells expressing NK-cell markers.

Specimen: CD4+ T cells sorted from blood. The source is a woman between 18 and 30 years old in good health. The chain joins TRBV13 to TRBJ1-6; D remains ambiguous. The CDR3 coding sequence is TGTGCCAGCAGTATAGTTGGACGGCGGGAGAATTCACCCCTCCACTTT. Translating it yields CASSIVGRRENSPLHF.